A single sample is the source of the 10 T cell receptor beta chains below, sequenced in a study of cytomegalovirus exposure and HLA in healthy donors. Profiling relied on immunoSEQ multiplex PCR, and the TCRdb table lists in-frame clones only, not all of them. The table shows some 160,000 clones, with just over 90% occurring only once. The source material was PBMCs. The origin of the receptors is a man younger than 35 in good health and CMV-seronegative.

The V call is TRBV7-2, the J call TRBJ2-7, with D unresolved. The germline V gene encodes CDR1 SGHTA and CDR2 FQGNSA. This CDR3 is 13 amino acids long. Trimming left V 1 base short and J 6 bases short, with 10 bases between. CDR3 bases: TGTGCCAGCAGCTTAGATCCGGGTACCGAGCAGTACGTC. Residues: CASSLDPGTEQYV.

The CDR3 coding sequence is TGCGCCAGCAGCATGGACAGGGGTGGTTATAATGAAAAACTGTTTTTT. This sequence encodes CASSMDRGGYNEKLFF. V is TRBV5-1 and J is TRBJ1-4; 9 nucleotides match TRBD1. The CDR3 covers 16 residues. V lost 4 bases to trimming and J lost 4 bases; unmatched junction nucleotides: 8. Germline V gene sequence: CDR1 SGHRS, CDR2 YFSETQ.

CDR3: CASSLDRGATNEKLFF. In DNA form, the CDR3 reads TGTGCCAGCAGCCTGGACAGGGGCGCAACTAATGAAAAACTGTTTTTT. The chain carries TRBV5-4 and TRBJ1-4; 9 bases fit TRBD1. The V gene's germline CDR1 is SGHNT and CDR2 YYREEE (reference sequence). Germline trimming cut 4 bases from V and 0 bases from J; bases unmatched to any gene: 4. The CDR3 loop spans 16 amino acids.

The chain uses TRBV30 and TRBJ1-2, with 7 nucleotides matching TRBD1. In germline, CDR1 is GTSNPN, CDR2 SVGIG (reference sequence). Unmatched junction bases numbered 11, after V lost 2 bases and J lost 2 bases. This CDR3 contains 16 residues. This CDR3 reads CAWSTVDRERNYGYTF. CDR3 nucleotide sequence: TGTGCCTGGAGTACGGTAGACAGGGAGAGAAACTATGGCTACACCTTC.

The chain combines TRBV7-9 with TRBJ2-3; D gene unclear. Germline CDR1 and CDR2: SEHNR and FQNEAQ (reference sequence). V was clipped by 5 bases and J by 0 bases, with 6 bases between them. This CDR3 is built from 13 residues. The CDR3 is CASSTYSTDTQYF. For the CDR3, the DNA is TGTGCCAGCAGCACCTACAGCACAGATACGCAGTATTTT.

In DNA form, the CDR3 reads TGCGCCAGCAGTTCAAGCGGGGACCAAGAGACCCAGTACTTC. Translation gives CASSSSGDQETQYF. J is TRBJ2-5 and V is TRBV5-1; 7 bases are shared with TRBD2. The germline gives CDR1 SGHRS, CDR2 YFSETQ. The V gene end was trimmed by 5 bases and the J gene end by 0 bases; junction bases not matched to a gene: 4. CDR3 length: 14 amino acids.

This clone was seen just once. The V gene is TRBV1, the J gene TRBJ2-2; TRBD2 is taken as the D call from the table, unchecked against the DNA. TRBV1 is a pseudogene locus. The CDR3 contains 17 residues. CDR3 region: CTSSQDGSSDHTGELFF. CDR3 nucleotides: TGCACCAGCAGCCAAGATGGGTCTAGCGATCACACCGGGGAGCTGTTTTTT.

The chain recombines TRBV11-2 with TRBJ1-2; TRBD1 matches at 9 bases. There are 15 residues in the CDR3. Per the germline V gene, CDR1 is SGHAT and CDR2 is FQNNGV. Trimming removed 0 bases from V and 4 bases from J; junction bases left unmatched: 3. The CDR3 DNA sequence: TGTGCCAGCAGCTTAGAAGGGACAGGGTCCTATGGCTACACCTTC. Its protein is CASSLEGTGSYGYTF. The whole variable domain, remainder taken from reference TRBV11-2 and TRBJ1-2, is EAGVAQSPRYKIIEKRQSVAFWCNPISGHATLYWYQQILGQGPKLLIQFQNNGVVDDSQLPKDRFSAERLKGVDSTLKIQPAKLEDSAVYLCASSLEGTGSYGYTFGSGTRLTVV.

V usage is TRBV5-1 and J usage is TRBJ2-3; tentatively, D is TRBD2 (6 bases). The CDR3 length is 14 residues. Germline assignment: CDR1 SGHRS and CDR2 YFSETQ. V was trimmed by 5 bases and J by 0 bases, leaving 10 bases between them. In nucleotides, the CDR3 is TGCGCCAGCAGGGGGACTCAGAGCACAGATACGCAGTATTTT. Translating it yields CASRGTQSTDTQYF.

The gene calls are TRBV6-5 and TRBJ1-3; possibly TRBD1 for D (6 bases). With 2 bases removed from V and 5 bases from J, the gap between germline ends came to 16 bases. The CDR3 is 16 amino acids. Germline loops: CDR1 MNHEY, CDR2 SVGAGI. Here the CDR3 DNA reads TGTGCCAGCAGTTACGGGGGGGCAGGGACAAGAAACACCATATATTTT. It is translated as CASSYGGAGTRNTIYF.